This T cell receptor (beta chain) was captured in a study of CD8 T cells in ankylosing spondylitis. With 1 base removed from V and 4 bases from J, the gap between germline ends came to 10 bases. This CDR3 spans 13 amino acids. CDR1 and CDR2 (germline): SQVTM, ANQGSEA. This clonotype came up a few times. TCRdb analysed the 5' RACE reads with MiXCR anew, one entry per CDR3 protein. The sample has about 400,000 distinct CDR3 sequences, 20% to 25% seen once. Material for sequencing was blood, either unsorted or a sorted T cell fraction (not recorded which). The chain recombines TRBV29-1 with TRBJ2-5; no definite D call. This sequence originates from a male donor with ankylosing spondylitis or in good health (not recorded which). CDR3 in DNA: TGCAGCGTTGAAGCGGGCCCGGCAGAGACCCAGTACTTC. As protein: CSVEAGPAETQYF.